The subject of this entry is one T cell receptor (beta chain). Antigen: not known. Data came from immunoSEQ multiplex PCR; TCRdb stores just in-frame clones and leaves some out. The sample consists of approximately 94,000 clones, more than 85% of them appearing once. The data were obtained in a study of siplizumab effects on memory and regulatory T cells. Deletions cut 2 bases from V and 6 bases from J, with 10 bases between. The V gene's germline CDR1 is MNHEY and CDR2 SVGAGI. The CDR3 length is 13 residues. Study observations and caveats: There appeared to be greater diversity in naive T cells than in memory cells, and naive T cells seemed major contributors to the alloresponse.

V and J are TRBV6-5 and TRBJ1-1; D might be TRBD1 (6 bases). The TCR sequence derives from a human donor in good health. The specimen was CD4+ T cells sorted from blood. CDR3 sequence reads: CASSYRTGSEAFF. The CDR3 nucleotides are TGTGCCAGCAGTTACCGTACAGGGTCTGAAGCTTTCTTT.